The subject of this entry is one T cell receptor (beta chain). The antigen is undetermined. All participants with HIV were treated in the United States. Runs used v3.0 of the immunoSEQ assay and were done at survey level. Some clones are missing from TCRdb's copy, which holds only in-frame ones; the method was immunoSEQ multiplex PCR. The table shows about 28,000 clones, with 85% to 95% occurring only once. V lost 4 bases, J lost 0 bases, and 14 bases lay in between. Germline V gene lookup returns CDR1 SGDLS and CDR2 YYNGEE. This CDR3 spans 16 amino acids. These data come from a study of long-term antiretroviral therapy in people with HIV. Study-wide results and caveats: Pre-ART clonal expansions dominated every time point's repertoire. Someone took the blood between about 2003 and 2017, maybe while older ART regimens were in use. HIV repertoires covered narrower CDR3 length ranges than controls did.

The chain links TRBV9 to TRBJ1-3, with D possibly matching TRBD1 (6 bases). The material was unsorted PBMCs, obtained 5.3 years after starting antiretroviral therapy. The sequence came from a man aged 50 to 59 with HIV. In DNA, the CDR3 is TGTGCCAGCAGCTCCTGGGACAAAAGCTCTGGAAACACCATATATTTT. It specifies CASSSWDKSSGNTIYF. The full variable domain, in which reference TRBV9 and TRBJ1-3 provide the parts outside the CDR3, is DSGVTQTPKHLITATGQRVTLRCSPRSGDLSVYWYQQSLDQGLQFLIQYYNGEERAKGNILERFSAQQFPDLHSELNLSSLELGDSALYFCASSSWDKSSGNTIYFGEGSWLTVV.